This TCR beta chain derives from a study of vaccination effects on CD4 cells after COVID-19. Study at large: BNT162b2 vaccine or mRNA-1273 vaccine was given to participants in two doses.

Note on this clone: The antigen remains unidentified.

After expansion with viral peptide pools in the ViraFEST assay, antigen-specific CD4+ T cells were sequenced. Following a roughly ten-day culture, CD4+ T cells were purified. All vaccine recipients tested negative for nucleocapsid antibodies and had never contracted SARS-CoV-2 infection. Half the medium was replaced with IL-2 medium on days 3 and 7. The protocol was immunoSEQ multiplex PCR, while the TCRdb copy is restricted to in-frame clones and leaves out a portion. The table records 65,000 to 90,000 clones, around 79% of them present only once. This receptor was obtained from a human donor who received a COVID-19 vaccine. The input for sequencing was CD4+ T cells from PBMCs cultured with SARS-CoV-2 spike peptides, taken before COVID-19 vaccination.

The CDR3: CAWQRGGFYNEQFF. The DNA for the CDR3 is TGTGCCTGGCAGCGGGGGGGCTTCTACAATGAGCAGTTCTTC. The rearrangement uses TRBV30 and TRBJ2-1, with 10 bases that match TRBD2. Looked up from germline, CDR1 is GTSNPN and CDR2 is SVGIG (reference sequence). The V segment lost 5 bases and the J segment 3 bases; nucleotides outside the gene matches: 4. This CDR3 region has 14 residues.